This record looks at one TCR beta chain sequence and its context. No antigen is known for it. The treatment was: 10-day PBMC culture with coronavirus spike peptide pools or control peptides (ViraFEST assay). Per-well cultures of two million PBMCs received 9 to 10 IU/ml IL-2 and around 10 ug/ml peptide pools. This record comes from a study of vaccination and CD4 T cells after COVID-19. In the study overall: Blood was drawn a median 72 days post second dose, range 14 to 241.

This CDR3 comprises 13 residues. The V and J ends lost 5 bases and 5 bases respectively, with 15 bases between them. The germline V gene encodes CDR1 GTSNPN and CDR2 SVGIG (reference sequence). Sequence data for DNA of cultured CD4+ T cells were generated by the Oncomine TCR Beta short-read assay. TCRdb used MiXCR to reprocess the PCR reads, holding one entry per CDR3 protein. The sample holds 7,000 to 9,000 distinct CDR3 sequences, 61% seen once. The origin of this receptor is a human donor who had recovered from COVID-19. V gene TRBV30 combines with J gene TRBJ2-5, with D possibly matching TRBD1 (5 bases). Source material: CD4+ T cells from blood, cultured in vitro. The DNA for the CDR3 is TGTGCCTGGGAAGGGGTTTCGAGGGAGACCCAGTACTTC. It codes for CAWEGVSRETQYF.